This T cell receptor beta chain was profiled in a study of CD8 T cells in ankylosing spondylitis. Study-level points and caveats: What seemed typical of ankylosing spondylitis blood was a TCR beta motif built from eight highly homologous variants. Clones linked to disease, bearing a CD8+ phenotype, were relatively rare in peripheral blood. In the blood and synovial fluid of reactive arthritis, some motif variants had been previously reported.

Germline loops: CDR1 MNHNS, CDR2 SASEGT. The V segment lost 6 bases and the J segment 3 bases; nucleotides outside the gene matches: 5. This CDR3 comprises 17 residues. Making the TCR beta libraries involved quantitative 5'-RACE with molecular barcodes. TCRdb itself ran the 5' RACE reads through MiXCR, one entry per CDR3 protein. The data contain 250,000 to 350,000 distinct CDR3 sequences, roughly 20% of them singletons. This clonotype was found a few times. Its antigen is still unknown. The gene calls are TRBV6-1 and TRBJ2-2; 15 nucleotides match TRBD2. Sequencing was performed on blood, either unsorted or a sorted T cell fraction (not recorded which). The clonotype originates from a female donor with ankylosing spondylitis or in good health (not recorded which). Here the CDR3 DNA reads TGTGCCAGCAGCCGGGGACTAGCGGGAGGAGACACCGGGGAGCTGTTTTTT. Translation: CASSRGLAGGDTGELFF.